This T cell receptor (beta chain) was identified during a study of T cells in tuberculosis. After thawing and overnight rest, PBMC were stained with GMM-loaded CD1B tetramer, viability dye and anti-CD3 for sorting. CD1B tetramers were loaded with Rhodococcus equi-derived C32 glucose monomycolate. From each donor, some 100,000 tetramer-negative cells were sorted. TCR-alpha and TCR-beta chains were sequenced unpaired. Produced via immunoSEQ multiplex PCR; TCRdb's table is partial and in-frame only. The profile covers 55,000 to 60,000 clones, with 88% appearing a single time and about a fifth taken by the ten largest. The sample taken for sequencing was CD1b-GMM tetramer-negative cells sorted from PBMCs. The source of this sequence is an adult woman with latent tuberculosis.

CDR3 coding DNA: TGTGCCAGCACCCTTCCAGGAGCGGCCTACAATGAGCAGTTCTTC. Translating it yields CASTLPGAAYNEQFF. V gene TRBV7-9 combines with J gene TRBJ2-1; perhaps TRBD2 as D (5 bases). The germline V gene has CDR1 SEHNR and CDR2 FQNEAQ (reference sequence). This CDR3 spans 15 amino acids. V gave up 7 bases and J gave up 2 bases, with 15 bases separating them.